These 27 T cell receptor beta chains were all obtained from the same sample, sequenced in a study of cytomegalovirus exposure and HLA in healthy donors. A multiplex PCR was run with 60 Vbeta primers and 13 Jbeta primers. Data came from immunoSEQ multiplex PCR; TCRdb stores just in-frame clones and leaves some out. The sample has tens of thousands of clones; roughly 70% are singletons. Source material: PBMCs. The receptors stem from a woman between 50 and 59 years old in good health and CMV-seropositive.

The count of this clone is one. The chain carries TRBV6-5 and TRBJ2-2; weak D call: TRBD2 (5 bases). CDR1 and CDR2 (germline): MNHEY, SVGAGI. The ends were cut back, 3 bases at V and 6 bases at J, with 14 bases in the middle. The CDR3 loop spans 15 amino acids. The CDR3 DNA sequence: TGTGCCAGCAGTTATGGGAGTCTTGGGGCCGGGGAGCTGTTTTTT. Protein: CASSYGSLGAGELFF.

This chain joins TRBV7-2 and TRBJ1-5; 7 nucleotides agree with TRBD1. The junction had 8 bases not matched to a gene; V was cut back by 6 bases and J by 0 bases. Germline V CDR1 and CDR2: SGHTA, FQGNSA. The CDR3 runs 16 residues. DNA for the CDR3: TGTGCCAGCAGACCCGGGACAGCTTATAGCAATCAGCCCCAGCATTTT. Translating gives CASRPGTAYSNQPQHF.

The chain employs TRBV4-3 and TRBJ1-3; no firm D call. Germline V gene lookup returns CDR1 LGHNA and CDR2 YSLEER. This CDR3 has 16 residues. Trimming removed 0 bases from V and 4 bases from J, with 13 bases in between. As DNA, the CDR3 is TGCGCCAGCAGCCAAGACGAGGTAGCAATGGGAAACACCATATATTTT. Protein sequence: CASSQDEVAMGNTIYF.

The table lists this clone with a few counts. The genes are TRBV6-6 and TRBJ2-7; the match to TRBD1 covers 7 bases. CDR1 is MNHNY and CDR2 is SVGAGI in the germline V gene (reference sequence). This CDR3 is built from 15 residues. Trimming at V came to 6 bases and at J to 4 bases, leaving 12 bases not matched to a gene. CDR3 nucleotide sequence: TGTGCCAGCAGCAGAGACGGGGACAGAATATACGAGCAGTACTTC. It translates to CASSRDGDRIYEQYF.

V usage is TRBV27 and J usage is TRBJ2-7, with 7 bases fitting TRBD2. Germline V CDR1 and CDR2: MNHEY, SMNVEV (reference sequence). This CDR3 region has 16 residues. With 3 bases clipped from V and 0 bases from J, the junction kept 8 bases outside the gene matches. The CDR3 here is CASSFGSSGNSYEQYF. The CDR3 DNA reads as TGTGCCAGCAGTTTCGGGTCTAGCGGAAACTCCTACGAGCAGTACTTC.

The CDR3 here is CASGFPSGLAGTDTQYF. For the CDR3, the DNA is TGTGCTAGTGGTTTCCCTTCCGGACTAGCGGGCACAGATACGCAGTATTTT. The J gene is TRBJ2-3, the V gene TRBV12-5; TRBD2 matches 10 bases. In germline, CDR1 is LGHNT, CDR2 FRNRAP. The CDR3 spans 17 residues. Trimming cost V 3 bases and J 1 base; bases outside gene matches: 7.

CDR3 nucleotides: TGTGCTAGTGGCCTTGGACAGGGGAATGAAAAACTGTTTTTT. Protein: CASGLGQGNEKLFF. This sequence joins TRBV12-5 and TRBJ1-4; the match to TRBD1 covers 9 bases. CDR1 and CDR2 from the germline V gene are LGHNT and FRNRAP. The CDR3 has 14 amino acids. V shed 6 bases, J shed 5 bases, and the junction held 4 bases outside the gene matches. Full variable domain (missing parts from reference TRBV12-5 and TRBJ1-4): DARVTQTPRHKVTEMGQEVTMRCQPILGHNTVFWYRQTMMQGLELLAYFRNRAPLDDSGMPKDRFSAEMPDATLATLKIQPSEPRDSAVYFCASGLGQGNEKLFFGSGTQLSVL.

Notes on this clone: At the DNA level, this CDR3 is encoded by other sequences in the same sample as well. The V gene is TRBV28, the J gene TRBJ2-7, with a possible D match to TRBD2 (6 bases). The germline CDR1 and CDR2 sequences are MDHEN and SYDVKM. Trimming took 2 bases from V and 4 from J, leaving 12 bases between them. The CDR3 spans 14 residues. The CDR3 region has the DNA TGTGCCAGCAGTTTAGGGACTGGGGTATACGAGCAGTACTTC. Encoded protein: CASSLGTGVYEQYF. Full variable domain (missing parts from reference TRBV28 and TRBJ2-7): DVKVTQSSRYLVKRTGEKVFLECVQDMDHENMFWYRQDPGLGLRLIYFSYDVKMKEKGDIPEGYSVSREKKERFSLILESASTNQTSMYLCASSLGTGVYEQYFGPGTRLTVT.

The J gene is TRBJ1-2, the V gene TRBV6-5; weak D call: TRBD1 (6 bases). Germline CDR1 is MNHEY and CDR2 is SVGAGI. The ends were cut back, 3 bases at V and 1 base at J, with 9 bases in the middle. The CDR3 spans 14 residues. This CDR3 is CASSYMDSNYGYTF. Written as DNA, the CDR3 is TGTGCCAGCAGTTATATGGACAGTAACTATGGCTACACCTTC.

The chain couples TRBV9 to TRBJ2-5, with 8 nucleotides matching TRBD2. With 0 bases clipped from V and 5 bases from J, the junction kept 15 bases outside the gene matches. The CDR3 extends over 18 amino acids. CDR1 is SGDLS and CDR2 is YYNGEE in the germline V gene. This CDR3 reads CASSVGIGAGEGGETQYF. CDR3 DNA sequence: TGTGCCAGCAGCGTAGGTATAGGAGCGGGAGAGGGAGGGGAGACCCAGTACTTC. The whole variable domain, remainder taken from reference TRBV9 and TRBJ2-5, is DSGVTQTPKHLITATGQRVTLRCSPRSGDLSVYWYQQSLDQGLQFLIQYYNGEERAKGNILERFSAQQFPDLHSELNLSSLELGDSALYFCASSVGIGAGEGGETQYFGPGTRLLVL.

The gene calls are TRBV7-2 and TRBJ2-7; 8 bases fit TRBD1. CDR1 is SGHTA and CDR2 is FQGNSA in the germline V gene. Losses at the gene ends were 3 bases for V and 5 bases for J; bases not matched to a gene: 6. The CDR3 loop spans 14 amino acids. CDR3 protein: CASSFWTGKNEQYF. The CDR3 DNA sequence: TGTGCCAGCAGCTTCTGGACAGGGAAGAACGAGCAGTACTTC.

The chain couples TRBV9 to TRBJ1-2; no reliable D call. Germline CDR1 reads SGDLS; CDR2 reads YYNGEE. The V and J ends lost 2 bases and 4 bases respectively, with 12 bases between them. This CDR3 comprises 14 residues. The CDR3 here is CASSVTPGGYGYTF. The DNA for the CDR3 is TGTGCCAGCAGCGTTACACCGGGTGGCTATGGCTACACCTTC. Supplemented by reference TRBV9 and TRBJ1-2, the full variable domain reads DSGVTQTPKHLITATGQRVTLRCSPRSGDLSVYWYQQSLDQGLQFLIQYYNGEERAKGNILERFSAQQFPDLHSELNLSSLELGDSALYFCASSVTPGGYGYTFGSGTRLTVV.

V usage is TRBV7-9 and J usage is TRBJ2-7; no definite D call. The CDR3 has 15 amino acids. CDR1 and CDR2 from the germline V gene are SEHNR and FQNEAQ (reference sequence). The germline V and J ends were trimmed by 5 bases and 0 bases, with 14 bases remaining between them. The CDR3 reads CASSPSRGFSYEQYF. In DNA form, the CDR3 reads TGTGCCAGCAGCCCATCGCGAGGATTCTCCTACGAGCAGTACTTC.

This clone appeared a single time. The CDR3 is CASSPPGLAPSYEQYF. The CDR3, as DNA: TGTGCCAGCTCACCACCAGGTTTAGCCCCCTCCTACGAGCAGTACTTC. This chain connects TRBV18 to TRBJ2-7, with unresolved D. CDR3 length: 16 residues. V was shortened by 0 bases and J by 0 bases, with 12 bases between the two germline ends. In germline, CDR1 is KGHSH, CDR2 LQKENI.

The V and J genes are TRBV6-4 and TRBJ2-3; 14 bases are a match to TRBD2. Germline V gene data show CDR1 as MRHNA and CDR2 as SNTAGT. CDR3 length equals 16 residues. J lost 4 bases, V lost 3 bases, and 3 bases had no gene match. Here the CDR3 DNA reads TGTGCCAGCAGTGAAGGGACTAGCGGGGGAGCAGATACGCAGTATTTT. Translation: CASSEGTSGGADTQYF.

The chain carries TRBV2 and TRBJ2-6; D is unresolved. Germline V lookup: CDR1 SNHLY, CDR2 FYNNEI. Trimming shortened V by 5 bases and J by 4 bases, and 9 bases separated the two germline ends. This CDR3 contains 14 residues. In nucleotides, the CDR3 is TGTGCCAGCAGTTTCTCGAGGGGGGCCAACGTCCTGACTTTC. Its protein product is CASSFSRGANVLTF.

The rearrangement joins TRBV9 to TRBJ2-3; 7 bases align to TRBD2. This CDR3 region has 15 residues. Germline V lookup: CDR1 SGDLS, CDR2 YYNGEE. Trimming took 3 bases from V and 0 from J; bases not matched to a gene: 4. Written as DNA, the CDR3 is TGTGCCAGCAGCGCGTCGGGGGGTAGCACAGATACGCAGTATTTT. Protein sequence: CASSASGGSTDTQYF.

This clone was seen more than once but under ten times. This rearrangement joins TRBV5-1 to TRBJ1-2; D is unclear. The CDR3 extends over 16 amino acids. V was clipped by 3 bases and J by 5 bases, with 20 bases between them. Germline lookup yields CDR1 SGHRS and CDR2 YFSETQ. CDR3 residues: CASSSGFLRGSYGYTF. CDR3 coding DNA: TGCGCCAGCAGCTCAGGTTTTCTCCGGGGATCGTATGGCTACACCTTC.

This chain's CDR3 is CASGPHRTGTNDYGYTF. CDR3 sequence (DNA): TGTGCTAGTGGTCCTCATCGGACAGGAACGAACGACTATGGCTACACCTTC. V usage is TRBV12-5 and J usage is TRBJ1-2; 7 positions match TRBD1. With V trimmed by 5 bases and J by 3 bases, 15 bases remained unmatched. Looked up from germline, CDR1 is LGHNT and CDR2 is FRNRAP. The length of the CDR3 is 17 residues.

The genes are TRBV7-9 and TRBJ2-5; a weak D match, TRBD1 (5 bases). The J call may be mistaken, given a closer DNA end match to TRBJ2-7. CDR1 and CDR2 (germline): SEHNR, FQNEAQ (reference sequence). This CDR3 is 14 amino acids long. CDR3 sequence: CASSSDSRAYEQYF. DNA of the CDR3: TGTGCCAGCAGCTCCGACTCCAGGGCCTACGAGCAGTACTTC.

As DNA, the CDR3 is TGTGCCAGCAGCCCCCCCGGTGCCGAGCAGTTCTTC. Protein: CASSPPGAEQFF. The chain couples TRBV7-9 to TRBJ2-1; no clear D gene. The CDR3 has 12 residues. Germline V lookup: CDR1 SEHNR, CDR2 FQNEAQ (reference sequence). Trimming removed 5 bases at V and 10 bases at J, with 12 bases between.

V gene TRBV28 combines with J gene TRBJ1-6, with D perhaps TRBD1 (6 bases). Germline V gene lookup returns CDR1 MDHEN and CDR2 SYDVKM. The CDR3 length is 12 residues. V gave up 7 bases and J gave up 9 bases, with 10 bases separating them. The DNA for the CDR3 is TGTGCCAGCAACGGGGGGCTTTCACCCCTCCACTTT. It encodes CASNGGLSPLHF. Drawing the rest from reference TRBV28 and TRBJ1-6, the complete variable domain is DVKVTQSSRYLVKRTGEKVFLECVQDMDHENMFWYRQDPGLGLRLIYFSYDVKMKEKGDIPEGYSVSREKKERFSLILESASTNQTSMYLCASNGGLSPLHFGNGTRLTVT.

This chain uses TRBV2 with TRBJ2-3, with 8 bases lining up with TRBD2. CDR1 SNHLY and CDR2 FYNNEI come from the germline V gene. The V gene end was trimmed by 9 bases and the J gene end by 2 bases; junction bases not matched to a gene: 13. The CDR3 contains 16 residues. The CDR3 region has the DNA TGTGCCAGTCACTCTAACCGGGGGGGCTCCACAGATACGCAGTATTTT. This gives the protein CASHSNRGGSTDTQYF.

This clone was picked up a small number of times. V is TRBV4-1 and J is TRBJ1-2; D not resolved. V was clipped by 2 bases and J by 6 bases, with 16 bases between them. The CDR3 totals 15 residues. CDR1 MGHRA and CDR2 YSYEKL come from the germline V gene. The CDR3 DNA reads TGCGCCAGCAGCCAACCTCTCCGAGGGATAAATGGCTACACCTTC. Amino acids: CASSQPLRGINGYTF.

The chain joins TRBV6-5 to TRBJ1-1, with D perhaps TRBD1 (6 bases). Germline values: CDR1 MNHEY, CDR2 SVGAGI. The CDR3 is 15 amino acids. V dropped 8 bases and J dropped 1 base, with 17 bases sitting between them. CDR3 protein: CASLTGRGANTEAFF. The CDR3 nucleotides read TGTGCCAGCCTCACGGGACGGGGGGCGAACACTGAAGCTTTCTTT.

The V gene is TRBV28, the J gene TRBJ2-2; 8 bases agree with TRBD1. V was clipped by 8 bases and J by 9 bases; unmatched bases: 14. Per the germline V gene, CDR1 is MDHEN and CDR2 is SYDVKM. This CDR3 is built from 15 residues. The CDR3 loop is CASGGEGTGTRELFF. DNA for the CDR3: TGTGCCAGCGGGGGCGAGGGGACAGGAACCCGGGAGCTGTTTTTT.

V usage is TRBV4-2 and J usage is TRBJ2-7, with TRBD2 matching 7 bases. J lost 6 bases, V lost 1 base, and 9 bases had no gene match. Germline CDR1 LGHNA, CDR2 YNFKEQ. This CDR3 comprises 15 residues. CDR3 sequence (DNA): TGTGCCAGCAGCCAAGCCGGACTAGAAGGGGCCGAGCAGTACTTC. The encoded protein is CASSQAGLEGAEQYF.